These 26 T cell receptor beta chains originate from one sample sequenced in a study of T cells after posttransplantation cyclophosphamide. Profiling relied on immunoSEQ multiplex PCR, and the TCRdb table lists in-frame clones only, not all of them. This sample comprises 35,000 to 55,000 clones, none seen once only. Material for sequencing was PBMCs. These receptors all stem from a man in his forties or fifties in good health, CMV-negative, and a related stem cell transplant donor.

This clone was seen repeatedly, ten times or more. The chain is built from TRBV5-1 and TRBJ2-2, with D tentatively TRBD2 (6 bases). The V gene lost 5 bases and the J gene lost 5 bases, with 16 bases spanning the gap. The germline CDR1 and CDR2 sequences are SGHRS and YFSETQ. The CDR3 has 15 residues. CDR3 sequence reads: CASRIGQGGTGELFF. CDR3 sequence (DNA): TGCGCCAGCAGAATTGGGCAGGGAGGTACCGGGGAGCTGTTTTTT.

This clone was recorded at least ten times. This chain connects TRBV6-1 to TRBJ1-6; 7 positions agree with TRBD1. The V gene end was trimmed by 4 bases and the J gene end by 0 bases; junction bases not matched to a gene: 9. Germline CDR1 is MNHNS and CDR2 is SASEGT. The CDR3 loop spans 18 amino acids. Written as DNA, the CDR3 is TGTGCCAGCAGTGTCAACGCACAGGGGAGCTCCTATAATTCACCCCTCCACTTT. This translates into CASSVNAQGSSYNSPLHF.

This clone occurred many times. V gene TRBV5-1 combines with J gene TRBJ2-1, with 11 positions matching TRBD2. Trimming cost V 4 bases and J 7 bases; bases outside gene matches: 10. The CDR3 contains 16 residues. CDR1 is SGHRS and CDR2 is YFSETQ in the germline V gene. The CDR3 region is CASSPVASGGLNEQFF. Here the CDR3 DNA reads TGCGCCAGCAGCCCGGTTGCTAGCGGGGGGTTGAATGAGCAGTTCTTC.

Details on this clone: The identical CDR3 is also encoded by other nucleotide sequences in the sample. The chain uses TRBV30 and TRBJ2-3; the D gene is possibly TRBD2 (7 bases). Germline V gene data show CDR1 as GTSNPN and CDR2 as SVGIG (reference sequence). V was pared by 0 bases and J by 3 bases, with 16 bases between. There are 16 residues in the CDR3. This chain's CDR3 is CAWSVLVGGGTDTQYF. In DNA, the CDR3 is TGTGCCTGGAGTGTACTGGTGGGAGGGGGGACAGATACGCAGTATTTT.

This clone was seen many times. The V and J genes are TRBV7-3 and TRBJ2-6, with 12 bases lining up with TRBD1. Germline CDR1 and CDR2: SGHTA and FQGTGA. The CDR3 contains 17 residues. V was pared by 5 bases and J by 0 bases, with 2 bases of the junction left unmatched. CDR3 sequence reads: CASSGTGGNSGANVLTF. The CDR3 DNA sequence: TGTGCCAGCAGCGGGACAGGGGGCAACTCTGGGGCCAACGTCCTGACTTTC.

This clone was recorded at least ten times. The V and J genes are TRBV15 and TRBJ1-4; no firm D call. V shed 0 bases and J shed 5 bases, with 4 bases lying between them. The CDR3 totals 13 residues. Germline values: CDR1 LNHNV, CDR2 YYDKDF (reference sequence). The CDR3 protein is CATSRDPNEKLFF. The CDR3, as DNA: TGTGCCACCAGCAGAGATCCGAATGAAAAACTGTTTTTT.

The genes are TRBV6-1 and TRBJ2-1, with 12 bases fitting TRBD2. Germline V gene lookup returns CDR1 MNHNS and CDR2 SASEGT. The CDR3 is 15 amino acids. Trimming cost V 5 bases and J 3 bases; bases outside gene matches: 2. This CDR3 is CASSTTSGGYNEQFF. For the CDR3, the DNA is TGTGCCAGCAGTACGACTAGCGGGGGCTACAATGAGCAGTTCTTC.

This clone was observed many times. J is TRBJ2-3 and V is TRBV2; D might be TRBD2 (6 bases). This CDR3 contains 15 residues. The germline V and J ends were trimmed by 7 bases and 2 bases, with 16 bases remaining between them. The germline CDR1 and CDR2 sequences are SNHLY and FYNNEI. The CDR3 DNA sequence: TGTGCCAGCATAGTATTAGCGGAAATCACAGATACGCAGTATTTT. Translation gives CASIVLAEITDTQYF.

This clone has a count of ten or more. This chain uses TRBV19 with TRBJ2-1, with 14 bases lining up with TRBD2. The junction had 20 bases not matched to a gene; V was cut back by 9 bases and J by 4 bases. The germline CDR1 and CDR2 sequences are LNHDA and SQIVND (reference sequence). The CDR3 extends over 20 amino acids. CDR3: CASRRIGTSGSLGFYNEQFF. The DNA for the CDR3 is TGTGCCAGCAGACGGATTGGGACTAGCGGGAGCCTAGGGTTTTACAATGAGCAGTTCTTC.

This clone appeared many times. This chain uses TRBV15 with TRBJ2-1; 10 bases map to TRBD1. Germline loops: CDR1 LNHNV, CDR2 YYDKDF (reference sequence). This CDR3 has 13 residues. The trim removed 8 bases at V and 3 bases at J, leaving 1 base unmatched. The CDR3, as DNA: TGTGCCACCCGGGACAGGGGCTACAATGAGCAGTTCTTC. This translates into CATRDRGYNEQFF.

This clone has a count of ten or more. The J gene is TRBJ2-3, the V gene TRBV5-1; perhaps TRBD1 as D (5 bases). The CDR3 has 14 residues. CDR1 SGHRS and CDR2 YFSETQ come from the germline V gene. The V and J ends lost 2 bases and 2 bases respectively, with 9 bases between them. DNA for the CDR3: TGCGCCAGCAGCTTAGGACACCTCACAGATACGCAGTATTTT. This translates into CASSLGHLTDTQYF.

This clone was observed many times. The chain joins TRBV6-6 to TRBJ1-6; D remains ambiguous. The V and J ends lost 2 bases and 5 bases respectively, with 13 bases between them. The CDR3 contains 16 residues. Per germline, CDR1 MNHNY and CDR2 SVGAGI (reference sequence). The CDR3 DNA is TGTGCCAGCAGTTACCGGGCGACGGAGGATAATTCACCCCTCCACTTT. It is translated as CASSYRATEDNSPLHF.

Many counts were recorded for this clone. The chain uses TRBV13 and TRBJ1-6; no clear D gene. CDR1 and CDR2 from the germline V gene are PRHDT and FYEKMQ (reference sequence). V was clipped by 2 bases and J by 8 bases, with 13 bases between them. The CDR3 totals 15 residues. CDR3 amino acids: CASSLHDSRDSPLHF. Here the CDR3 DNA reads TGTGCCAGCAGCTTACATGACTCTCGGGATTCACCCCTCCACTTT.

This clone was detected ten times or more. The chain carries TRBV11-3 and TRBJ2-6, with a weak D call TRBD2 (7 bases). The germline V and J ends were trimmed by 5 bases and 2 bases, with 22 bases remaining between them. This CDR3 has 19 residues. Germline V gene sequence: CDR1 SGHNT, CDR2 YENEEA. The CDR3 DNA is TGTGCCAGCAGCCGGTCATTTGCGGGAGCAGGGGCTGGGGCCAACGTCCTGACTTTC. Amino acid sequence: CASSRSFAGAGAGANVLTF.

This clone was seen at least ten times. The chain links TRBV4-3 to TRBJ2-1, with 14 bases matching TRBD2. Unmatched junction bases numbered 2, after V lost 3 bases and J lost 7 bases. Germline V CDR1 and CDR2: LGHNA, YSLEER. The length of the CDR3 is 15 residues. CDR3 in DNA: TGCGCCAGCAGCCAGGGACTAGCGGGAGTGAATGAGCAGTTCTTC. It translates to CASSQGLAGVNEQFF.

This clone was picked up many times. CDR3 loop: CASSFAYNTEAFF. The CDR3 DNA reads TGTGCCAGCAGCTTCGCGTACAACACTGAAGCTTTCTTT. V gene TRBV7-2 combines with J gene TRBJ1-1; D is uncertain. V was trimmed by 3 bases and J by 2 bases, leaving 7 bases between them. The CDR3 is made up of 13 amino acids. Germline V CDR1 and CDR2: SGHTA, FQGNSA.

This clone was counted at least ten times. The gene calls are TRBV18 and TRBJ1-4; 9 bases map to TRBD1. Germline V gene sequence: CDR1 KGHSH, CDR2 LQKENI. The CDR3 covers 15 residues. V was pared by 0 bases and J by 5 bases, with 1 base of the junction left unmatched. The CDR3 DNA reads TGTGCCAGCTCACCACCGGGACAGGGAAATGAAAAACTGTTTTTT. This translates into CASSPPGQGNEKLFF.

This clone occurred many times. This sequence joins TRBV9 and TRBJ2-5; a possible D gene is TRBD2 (6 bases). The CDR3 totals 13 residues. CDR1 is SGDLS and CDR2 is YYNGEE in the germline V gene. Trimming removed 4 bases at V and 3 bases at J, with 10 bases between. The CDR3 coding sequence is TGTGCCAGCAGCTTTCGACTAGAAGAGACCCAGTACTTC. This gives the protein CASSFRLEETQYF.

At least ten counts were recorded for this clone. J is TRBJ1-6 and V is TRBV2; D call uncertain. The CDR3 loop spans 12 amino acids. The germline V and J ends were trimmed by 5 bases and 8 bases, with 7 bases remaining between them. Germline V gene sequence: CDR1 SNHLY, CDR2 FYNNEI. The CDR3 DNA reads as TGTGCCAGCAGTCCTGGGCATTCACCCCTCCACTTT. This sequence encodes CASSPGHSPLHF.

At least ten counts were recorded for this clone. V is TRBV7-2 and J is TRBJ2-2; possibly TRBD2 for D (6 bases). CDR1 is SGHTA and CDR2 is FQGNSA in the germline V gene. CDR3 length: 15 residues. Trimming stripped 5 bases from V and 4 bases from J, with 14 bases between. The CDR3 region is CASSPGGMSTGELFF. CDR3 nucleotide sequence: TGTGCCAGCAGCCCCGGGGGTATGAGCACCGGGGAGCTGTTTTTT.

This clone was seen at least ten times. The chain couples TRBV19 to TRBJ2-1; 7 bases are a match to TRBD2. The germline gives CDR1 LNHDA, CDR2 SQIVND (reference sequence). CDR3 length equals 16 residues. The V segment lost 5 bases and the J segment 6 bases; nucleotides outside the gene matches: 13. Here the CDR3 DNA reads TGTGCCAGTAGTGCCTTACGGGCTAGCGGAGCCAATGAGCAGTTCTTC. As protein: CASSALRASGANEQFF.

This clone was picked up many times. This sequence joins TRBV7-7 and TRBJ2-1, with 8 bases matching TRBD2. This CDR3 spans 14 amino acids. Germline values: CDR1 SSHAT, CDR2 FNYEAQ (reference sequence). J was trimmed by 6 bases and V by 1 base; bases with no gene match: 2. The CDR3 reads CASSLGTSSNEQFF. CDR3 bases: TGTGCCAGCAGCTTAGGGACTAGCAGCAATGAGCAGTTCTTC.

This clone was recorded at least ten times. The V call is TRBV5-1, the J call TRBJ2-5; TRBD2 is a possible D gene (5 bases). The CDR3 sequence is 15 residues long. The germline CDR1 and CDR2 sequences are SGHRS and YFSETQ. The V end was cut by 10 bases, the J end by 5 bases, with 24 bases between. CDR3 coding DNA: TGCGCCTCCAGCTACCTCGGAGGAAGTATGGAGACCCAGTACTTC. It codes for CASSYLGGSMETQYF.

This clone was seen repeatedly, ten times or more. This rearrangement joins TRBV6-1 to TRBJ2-1, with 11 positions matching TRBD1. There are 16 residues in the CDR3. Looked up from germline, CDR1 is MNHNS and CDR2 is SASEGT. V was clipped by 1 base and J by 6 bases; unmatched bases: 5. CDR3 loop: CASSEESGTGGNEQFF. Here the CDR3 DNA reads TGTGCCAGCAGTGAAGAATCCGGGACAGGGGGCAATGAGCAGTTCTTC.

This chain joins TRBV10-3 and TRBJ1-6; D is unclear. The CDR3 contains 14 residues. The V end was cut by 7 bases, the J end by 0 bases, with 7 bases between. CDR1 and CDR2 (germline): ENHRY, SYGVKD. This CDR3 is CAIKRSSYNSPLHF. DNA for the CDR3: TGTGCCATCAAGCGGAGCTCCTATAATTCACCCCTCCACTTT.

The J gene is TRBJ2-7, the V gene TRBV27, with D possibly matching TRBD1 (5 bases). This CDR3 region has 12 residues. CDR1 and CDR2 (germline): MNHEY, SMNVEV (reference sequence). Trimming took off 8 bases at V and 8 bases at J, with 16 bases between the two ends. The CDR3 DNA follows: TGTGCCAGCGGAACAGGACCTTTGAAGCAGTACTTC. It encodes CASGTGPLKQYF.